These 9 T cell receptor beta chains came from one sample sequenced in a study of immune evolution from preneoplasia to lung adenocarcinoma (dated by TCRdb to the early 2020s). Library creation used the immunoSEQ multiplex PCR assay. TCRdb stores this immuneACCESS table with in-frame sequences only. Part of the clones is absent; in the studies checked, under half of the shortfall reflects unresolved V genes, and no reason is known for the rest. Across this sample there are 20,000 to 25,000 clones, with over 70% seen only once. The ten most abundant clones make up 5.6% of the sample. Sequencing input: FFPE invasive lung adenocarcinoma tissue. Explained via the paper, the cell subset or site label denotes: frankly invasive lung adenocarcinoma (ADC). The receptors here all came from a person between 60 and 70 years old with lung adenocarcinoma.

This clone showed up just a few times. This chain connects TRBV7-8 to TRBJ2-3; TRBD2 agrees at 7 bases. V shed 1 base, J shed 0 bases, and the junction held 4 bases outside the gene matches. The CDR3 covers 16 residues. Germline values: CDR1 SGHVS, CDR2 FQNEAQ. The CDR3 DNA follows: TGTGCCAGCAGCTTAGTAATGGGGGGGAGCACAGATACGCAGTATTTT. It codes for CASSLVMGGSTDTQYF. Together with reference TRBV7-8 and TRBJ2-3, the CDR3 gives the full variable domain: GAGVSQSPRYKVAKRGQDVALRCDPISGHVSLFWYQQALGQGPEFLTYFQNEAQLDKSGLPSDRFFAERPEGSVSTLKIQRTQQEDSAVYLCASSLVMGGSTDTQYFGPGTRLTVL.

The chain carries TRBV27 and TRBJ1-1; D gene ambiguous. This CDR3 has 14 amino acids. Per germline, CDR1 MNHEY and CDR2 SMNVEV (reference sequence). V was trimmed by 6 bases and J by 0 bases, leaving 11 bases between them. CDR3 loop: CASRLQRLNTEAFF. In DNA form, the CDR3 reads TGTGCCAGCAGGCTACAGCGGTTGAACACTGAAGCTTTCTTT.

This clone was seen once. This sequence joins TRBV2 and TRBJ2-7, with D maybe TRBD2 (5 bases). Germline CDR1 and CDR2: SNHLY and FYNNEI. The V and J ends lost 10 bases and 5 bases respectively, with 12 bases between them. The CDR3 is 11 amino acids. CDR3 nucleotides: TGTGCCACGGAGGCTAGGAACGAGCAGTACTTC. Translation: CATEARNEQYF.

The CDR3 protein is CASSLKTYEQYF. In DNA, the CDR3 is TGTGCCAGCAGCTTAAAAACCTACGAGCAGTACTTC. The chain couples TRBV5-6 to TRBJ2-7; the D is unclear. Germline values: CDR1 SGHDT, CDR2 YYEEEE. Trimming stripped 2 bases from V and 2 bases from J, with 5 bases between. The CDR3 is 12 residues long.

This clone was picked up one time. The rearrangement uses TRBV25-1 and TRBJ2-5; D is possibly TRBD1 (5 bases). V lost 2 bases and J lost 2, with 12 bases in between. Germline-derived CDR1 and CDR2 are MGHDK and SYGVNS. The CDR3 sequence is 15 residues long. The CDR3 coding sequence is TGTGCCAGCAGTGAACCGCGGACACCGCAAGAGACCCAGTACTTC. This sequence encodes CASSEPRTPQETQYF.

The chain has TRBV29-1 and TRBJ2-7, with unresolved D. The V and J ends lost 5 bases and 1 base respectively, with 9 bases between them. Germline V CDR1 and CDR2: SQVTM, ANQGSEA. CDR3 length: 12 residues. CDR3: CSVFGLSYEQYF. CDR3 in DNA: TGCAGCGTTTTCGGTCTATCCTACGAGCAGTACTTC.

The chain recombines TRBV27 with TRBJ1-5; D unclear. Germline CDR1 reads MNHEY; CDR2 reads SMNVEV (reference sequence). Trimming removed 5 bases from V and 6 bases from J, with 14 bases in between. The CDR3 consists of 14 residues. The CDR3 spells CASSPSNGLQPQHF. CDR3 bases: TGTGCCAGCAGTCCCTCAAACGGGCTTCAGCCCCAGCATTTT.

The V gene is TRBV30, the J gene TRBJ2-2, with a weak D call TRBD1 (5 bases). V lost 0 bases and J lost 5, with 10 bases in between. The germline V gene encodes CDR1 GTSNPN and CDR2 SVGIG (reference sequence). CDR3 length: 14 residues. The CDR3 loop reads CAWSVSRATGELFF. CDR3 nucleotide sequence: TGTGCCTGGAGTGTTTCCAGGGCGACCGGGGAGCTGTTTTTT.

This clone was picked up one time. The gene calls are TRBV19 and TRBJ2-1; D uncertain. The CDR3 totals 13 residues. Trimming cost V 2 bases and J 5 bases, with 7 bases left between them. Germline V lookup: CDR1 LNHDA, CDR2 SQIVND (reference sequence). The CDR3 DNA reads TGTGCCAGTAGTATAAATGCGGACAATGAGCAGTTCTTC. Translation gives CASSINADNEQFF.